The 13 T cell receptor beta chains reported below all come from one sample, sequenced in a study of T cells after yellow fever vaccination. TCRdb used MiXCR to reprocess the 5' RACE reads, holding one entry per CDR3 protein. This table has hundreds of thousands of distinct CDR3 sequences, about 8.7% appearing once. The sample here was PBMCs, taken on the day of the first yellow fever vaccination. The receptors were sampled from a young man who received the YFV17D yellow fever vaccine.

This clonotype was seen only a few times. This chain links TRBV12-3 or TRBV12-4 with TRBJ2-1, with D possibly TRBD1 on 5 matching bases. Trimming left V 6 bases short and J 2 bases short, with 14 bases between. The CDR3 has 15 amino acids. The CDR3 sequence is CASRPRERAYNEQFF. The CDR3 DNA sequence: TGTGCCAGCAGGCCCAGGGAAAGGGCCTACAATGAGCAGTTCTTC.

The rearrangement links TRBV5-1 to TRBJ2-5, with 15 bases lining up with TRBD2. V shed 6 bases, J shed 4 bases, and the junction held 7 bases outside the gene matches. Germline V gives CDR1 SGHRS, CDR2 YFSETQ. This CDR3 comprises 16 residues. The CDR3 DNA reads as TGCGCCAGCAAATGGACTAGCGGGGGGGCTGGAGAGACCCAGTACTTC. It encodes CASKWTSGGAGETQYF.

This clonotype was seen once. The V gene is TRBV11-2, the J gene TRBJ1-6; D uncertain. V lost 3 bases, J lost 6 bases, and 9 bases lay in between. The CDR3 runs 14 residues. Germline V gene lookup returns CDR1 SGHAT and CDR2 FQNNGV. CDR3 residues: CASSLPGRNSPLHF. The CDR3 nucleotides are TGTGCCAGCAGCTTGCCAGGTCGTAATTCACCCCTCCACTTT.

This clonotype was recorded a few times. The chain joins TRBV6-5 to TRBJ1-2; the D gene is possibly TRBD1 (5 bases). V shed 2 bases and J shed 6 bases, with 10 bases lying between them. The CDR3 is 13 amino acids. The V gene's germline CDR1 is MNHEY and CDR2 SVGAGI. The CDR3 DNA is TGTGCCAGCAGTTACGACAGATCCCATGGCTACACCTTC. Translated, it gives CASSYDRSHGYTF.

This clonotype was observed at least ten times. The rearrangement links TRBV7-2 to TRBJ1-5; D is uncertain. The germline gives CDR1 SGHTA, CDR2 FQGNSA. Trimming removed 1 base at V and 0 bases at J, with 7 bases between. The CDR3 sequence is 15 residues long. Here the CDR3 DNA reads TGTGCCAGCAGCTTAGTTGGAGTTAGCAATCAGCCCCAGCATTTT. Translating it yields CASSLVGVSNQPQHF.

This clonotype was detected only a few times. This rearrangement joins TRBV4-1 to TRBJ1-1; 9 nucleotides align to TRBD1. The germline gives CDR1 MGHRA, CDR2 YSYEKL. This CDR3 spans 15 amino acids. J was trimmed by 1 base and V by 6 bases; bases with no gene match: 6. The CDR3 DNA is TGCGCCAGCAGGGACAGGGGTGTTTCGAACACTGAAGCTTTCTTT. It is translated as CASRDRGVSNTEAFF.

Turning to this clonotype: The junction departs from germline at one end; a sequencing error may be responsible. This rearrangement joins TRBV15 to TRBJ2-5; perhaps D is TRBD1 or TRBD2 (5 bases each). CDR3 length equals 16 residues. Germline lookup yields CDR1 LNHNV and CDR2 YYDKDF (reference sequence). For the CDR3, the DNA is TGTGCCATCAGCAGGCTGGGGACGGGACACCAAGAGACCCAGTACTTC. It specifies CAISRLGTGHQETQYF.

In its sample, this clonotype was seen many times. The rearrangement links TRBV30 to TRBJ2-1; 8 bases line up with TRBD1. After removal of 5 bases from V and 9 bases from J, the junction contained 6 bases not matched to a gene. CDR1 is GTSNPN, CDR2 SVGIG, per germline (reference sequence). This CDR3 has 12 amino acids. The CDR3: CAWATTGGEQFF. As DNA, the CDR3 is TGTGCCTGGGCCACTACAGGGGGTGAGCAGTTCTTC. The complete variable domain, with remaining parts taken from reference TRBV30 and TRBJ2-1, reads SQTIHQWPATLVQPVGSPLSLECTVEGTSNPNLYWYRQAAGRGLQLLFYSVGIGQISSEVPQNLSASRPQDRQFILSSKKLLLSDSGFYLCAWATTGGEQFFGPGTRLTVL.

This clonotype has only a few counts. The chain employs TRBV30 and TRBJ1-5; no definite D call. V lost 0 bases, J lost 5 bases, and 11 bases lay in between. The CDR3 covers 14 residues. Germline V gives CDR1 GTSNPN, CDR2 SVGIG (reference sequence). CDR3 in amino acids: CAWSVGNLDQPQHF. CDR3 DNA sequence: TGTGCCTGGAGTGTCGGGAATTTGGATCAGCCCCAGCATTTT.

The rearrangement joins TRBV7-2 to TRBJ2-3, with D possibly matching TRBD1 (5 bases). V gave up 1 base and J gave up 6 bases, with 14 bases separating them. This CDR3 has 15 amino acids. CDR1 SGHTA and CDR2 FQGNSA come from the germline V gene. CDR3 amino acids: CASSLGAGRRDTQYF. The CDR3 DNA is TGTGCCAGCAGCTTAGGGGCAGGGCGTCGCGATACGCAGTATTTT.

The sample holds a few counts of this clonotype. The CDR3 DNA is TGTGCCAGCAGCTCAGTCACTCTCTATGGCTACACCTTC. Amino acid sequence: CASSSVTLYGYTF. This sequence joins TRBV7-2 and TRBJ1-2; D call uncertain. From germline, CDR1 is SGHTA and CDR2 FQGNSA. Trimming stripped 4 bases from V and 4 bases from J, with 10 bases between. There are 13 residues in the CDR3.

This clonotype turned up a few times. The chain has TRBV21-1 and TRBJ2-7; TRBD2 is taken as the D call from the table, unchecked against the DNA. TRBV21-1 is a pseudogene. The CDR3 length is 17 residues. The CDR3 is CASSKKGCGPDSYEQYV. CDR3 DNA sequence: TGTGCCAGCAGCAAAAAGGGCTGCGGGCCCGACTCCTACGAGCAGTACGTC.

CDR3 bases: TGTGCCAGCATGGTCCGGAACACAGATACGCAGTATTTT. This gives the protein CASMVRNTDTQYF. V gene TRBV12-3 or TRBV12-4 combines with J gene TRBJ2-3; D gene ambiguous. V lost 7 bases to trimming and J lost 2 bases, with 10 bases between them. The CDR3 length is 13 residues.